The clone carrying this TCR beta chain has more than one count but fewer than ten. The PCR ran on 60 Vbeta and 13 Jbeta primers. Some clones are missing from TCRdb's copy, which holds only in-frame ones; the method was immunoSEQ multiplex PCR. This sample has over 140,000 clones, with approximately 80% found just once. This specimen comes from a study of cytomegalovirus exposure and HLA in healthy donors. Input material: PBMCs. This TCR derives from a man in his forties or fifties in good health and CMV-seronegative.

CDR3 sequence (DNA): TGTGCCAGCGGTCGAGACAGCCGCTCTGGAAACACCATATATTTT. Protein product: CASGRDSRSGNTIYF. This sequence joins TRBV2 and TRBJ1-3; TRBD1 is a possible D gene (5 bases). Germline V lookup: CDR1 SNHLY, CDR2 FYNNEI. This CDR3 is 15 amino acids long. The V end lost 8 bases, the J end lost 0 bases, and 14 bases lay between the germline ends.